This TCR beta chain was captured in a study of beta chain features in type 1 diabetes. Study-level information: Patients shared similar age, gender and cell yields with healthy donors. Summed over all samples, the examined sorted cells came to under 110,000,000.

CDR1 is SGHTA, CDR2 FQGNSA, per germline. CDR3 size: 16 residues. Expressed TCRB transcripts were sequenced, since all the RNA that had been isolated was reverse transcribed. TCRdb keeps only in-frame clones here, not all; method: immunoSEQ multiplex PCR. The data contain around 160,000 clones, just over 8% of them seen just once; the ten biggest clones take up 0.54%. A CD45RO/CCR7/CD25/CD127/CD95/CD27 panel sorted naive, central memory, regulatory and stem cell-like memory CD4+ cells. General observations from the study: Type 1 diabetes patients had moderately but significantly shorter TCRB CDR3s in all four CD4+ subsets.

In this sample, this clone turned up many times. Its matching antigen is unknown. The junction departs from the called germline gene at one end, perhaps through a read error. The sequencing sample was made of central memory CD4+ T cells from blood. The V call is TRBV7-2, the J call TRBJ2-6; D remains unclear. The sequence came from a young woman with type 1 diabetes. The CDR3 coding sequence is TGTGCCAGCACCTTAGGGCCTCTCTCTGGGGCCAACGTCCTGACTTTC. It is translated as CASTLGPLSGANVLTF.